The 32 T cell receptor beta chains listed next were all sequenced from one sample in a study of blood T cell repertoires in COVID-19 (dated by TCRdb to the early 2020s). Library construction relied on the immunoSEQ multiplex PCR assay. Held by TCRdb, this immuneACCESS table contains in-frame sequences only and omits some clones. Under half of the omission traces to an unresolved V gene where checked; the cause of the rest is unknown. In this sample the table shows hundreds of thousands of clones, about 85% of which occur a single time. Less than 20% of the sample is in the top ten clones. Material for sequencing was peripheral blood. All receptors come from a woman aged 80 or over with active or convalescent COVID-19.

Turning to this clone: The same CDR3 can be traced to other DNA sequences in this sample. V is TRBV9 and J is TRBJ1-6, with a weak D call TRBD1 (5 bases). The CDR3 is 13 amino acids. Germline V gene data show CDR1 as SGDLS and CDR2 as YYNGEE. Between the trimmed V and J ends, which lost 4 bases and 5 bases, there was a span of 7 bases. The CDR3 bases are TGTGCCAGCAGCCGGGGGGATAATTCACCCCTCCACTTT. Encoded protein: CASSRGDNSPLHF.

There are a few counts of this clone. The V call is TRBV5-6, the J call TRBJ2-1; 11 bases align to TRBD2. Per germline, CDR1 SGHDT and CDR2 YYEEEE. V shed 4 bases and J 2 bases; nucleotides not matched to a gene: 8. CDR3 size: 17 residues. The CDR3 sequence: CASSRDGTSGTYNEQFF. CDR3 nucleotide sequence: TGTGCCAGCAGCAGAGACGGGACTAGCGGAACCTACAATGAGCAGTTCTTC.

The rearrangement uses TRBV18 and TRBJ1-1; 10 nucleotides match TRBD1. With V trimmed by 0 bases and J by 10 bases, 2 bases remained unmatched. CDR3 length: 13 amino acids. Germline assignment: CDR1 KGHSH and CDR2 LQKENI. DNA for the CDR3: TGTGCCAGCTCACCACCGGACAGGGGGGGAGCTTTCTTT. It specifies CASSPPDRGGAFF.

The chain is built from TRBV7-8 and TRBJ1-1; possibly TRBD1 for D (6 bases). Germline values: CDR1 SGHVS, CDR2 FQNEAQ. CDR3 size: 15 residues. Trimming took 4 bases from V and 3 from J, leaving 15 bases between them. The CDR3 is CASSSLGGVYTEAFF. The DNA of the CDR3 is TGTGCCAGCAGCTCTTTAGGGGGGGTCTACACTGAAGCTTTCTTT.

The CDR3 protein is CASSIVDTAEQETQYF. The CDR3 nucleotides are TGTGCCAGTAGTATAGTAGACACAGCGGAACAAGAGACCCAGTACTTC. This chain uses TRBV19 with TRBJ2-5; D may be TRBD2 (5 bases). V dropped 1 base and J dropped 2 bases, with 14 bases sitting between them. The germline V gene encodes CDR1 LNHDA and CDR2 SQIVND (reference sequence). The CDR3 spans 16 residues. The whole variable domain, remainder taken from reference TRBV19 and TRBJ2-5, is DGGITQSPKYLFRKEGQNVTLSCEQNLNHDAMYWYRQDPGQGLRLIYYSQIVNDFQKGDIAEGYSVSREKKESFPLTVTSAQKNPTAFYLCASSIVDTAEQETQYFGPGTRLLVL.

This clone was detected only once. V and J are TRBV4-3 and TRBJ2-7; D gene uncertain. This CDR3 spans 17 amino acids. The germline V gene has CDR1 LGHNA and CDR2 YSLEER. Trimming shortened V by 1 base and J by 2 bases, and 18 bases separated the two germline ends. The chain's CDR3 is CASSQALSRLTPYEQYF. The CDR3 DNA reads TGCGCCAGCAGCCAAGCTTTGTCCAGGCTAACTCCCTACGAGCAGTACTTC.

This clone was recorded a few times. The chain joins TRBV5-1 to TRBJ2-1; D possibly corresponds to TRBD2 (6 bases). The V end was cut by 0 bases, the J end by 6 bases, with 16 bases between. The CDR3 extends over 16 amino acids. Germline CDR1 and CDR2: SGHRS and YFSETQ. DNA of the CDR3: TGCGCCAGCAGCTTGGACTGGCCGGGACTGGCCAATGAGCAGTTCTTC. It codes for CASSLDWPGLANEQFF.

CDR3 nucleotide sequence: TGTGCCAGCAGTACCGGGACAAACTATGGCTACACCTTC. Protein product: CASSTGTNYGYTF. This rearrangement joins TRBV5-4 to TRBJ1-2; possible D gene TRBD1, 6 bases. The CDR3 has 13 residues. Between the trimmed V and J ends, which lost 5 bases and 2 bases, there was a span of 10 bases. The germline V gene encodes CDR1 SGHNT and CDR2 YYREEE (reference sequence).

Only one count was recorded for this clone. The rearrangement uses TRBV7-5 and TRBJ2-2; the table's D gene call, TRBD2, was not cross checked with the DNA. TRBV7-5 is listed as a pseudogene. The CDR3 runs to 15 residues. The CDR3 reads CARSSTRMKAGELFF. The CDR3, as DNA: TGTGCCAGAAGCTCCACGAGGATGAAGGCCGGGGAGCTGTTTTTT.

In this sample, this clone turned up a few times. J is TRBJ2-3 and V is TRBV30; D is unclear. CDR3 length: 12 amino acids. CDR1 is GTSNPN and CDR2 is SVGIG in the germline V gene (reference sequence). Deletions cut 4 bases from V and 1 base from J, with 6 bases between. The CDR3 protein is CAWNQGTDTQYF. The DNA for the CDR3 is TGTGCCTGGAACCAGGGCACAGATACGCAGTATTTT.

The rearrangement joins TRBV6-1 to TRBJ1-2; possibly TRBD1 for D (5 bases). This CDR3 has 14 residues. The V gene's germline CDR1 is MNHNS and CDR2 SASEGT. V was pared by 2 bases and J by 2 bases, with 9 bases between. CDR3 residues: CASSERRGNYGYTF. CDR3 in DNA: TGTGCCAGCAGTGAAAGGAGGGGCAACTATGGCTACACCTTC.

A single count supports this clone. The chain employs TRBV7-3 and TRBJ2-2; TRBD1 matches at 9 bases. From germline, CDR1 is SGHTA and CDR2 FQGTGA. The CDR3 consists of 18 residues. J was trimmed by 6 bases and V by 4 bases; bases with no gene match: 15. DNA for the CDR3: TGTGCCAGCAGCTACAAAACGGCACAGGGGGCCAGAGCCGGGGAGCTGTTTTTT. This codes for CASSYKTAQGARAGELFF.

The CDR3 DNA reads as TGTGCCAGCAGCGCCGAATATACTAGCGGGGGGGCCGCTGAGCAGTTCTTC. Its protein is CASSAEYTSGGAAEQFF. The rearrangement joins TRBV7-2 to TRBJ2-1; 13 bases map to TRBD2. CDR1 is SGHTA and CDR2 is FQGNSA in the germline V gene. CDR3 length: 17 residues. V gave up 5 bases and J gave up 9 bases; unmatched junction bases: 13. The variable domain in full, with the rest retrieved from reference TRBV7-2 and TRBJ2-1, is GAGVSQSPSNKVTEKGKDVELRCDPISGHTALYWYRQSLGQGLEFLIYFQGNSAPDKSGLPSDRFSAERTGGSVSTLTIQRTQQEDSAVYLCASSAEYTSGGAAEQFFGPGTRLTVL.

The chain carries TRBV6-2 or TRBV6-3 and TRBJ2-5; D gene ambiguous. CDR1 MNHEY and CDR2 SVGEGT come from the germline V gene. The length of the CDR3 is 14 residues. V was pared by 2 bases and J by 2 bases, with 9 bases between. Written as DNA, the CDR3 is TGTGCCAGCAGTTACAGAGTGCCACAAGAGACCCAGTACTTC. Protein sequence: CASSYRVPQETQYF.

This chain links TRBV18 with TRBJ2-5, with 10 bases that match TRBD1. Germline V lookup: CDR1 KGHSH, CDR2 LQKENI. CDR3 size: 16 residues. The trim removed 4 bases at V and 4 bases at J, leaving 9 bases unmatched. The CDR3 loop is CASSLETGGATETQYF. In DNA form, the CDR3 reads TGTGCCAGCTCACTCGAGACAGGGGGCGCAACAGAGACCCAGTACTTC.

This sequence joins TRBV18 and TRBJ2-1; a possible D gene is TRBD1 (5 bases). Germline CDR1 and CDR2: KGHSH and LQKENI. The CDR3 totals 14 residues. The ends were cut back, 5 bases at V and 4 bases at J, with 12 bases in the middle. The CDR3 here is CASSSDRAYNEQFF. The CDR3 nucleotides are TGTGCCAGCTCATCTGACAGAGCTTACAATGAGCAGTTCTTC. Drawing the rest from reference TRBV18 and TRBJ2-1, the complete variable domain is NAGVMQNPRHLVRRRGQEARLRCSPMKGHSHVYWYRQLPEEGLKFMVYLQKENIIDESGMPKERFSAEFPKEGPSILRIQQVVRGDSAAYFCASSSDRAYNEQFFGPGTRLTVL.

The chain joins TRBV27 to TRBJ1-1; 7 nucleotides match TRBD1. This CDR3 has 17 amino acids. Germline loops: CDR1 MNHEY, CDR2 SMNVEV (reference sequence). J lost 0 bases, V lost 5 bases, and 12 bases had no gene match. As DNA, the CDR3 is TGTGCCAGCAGTCTTTTGGGGCGACAGGGCCTGAACACTGAAGCTTTCTTT. Translated: CASSLLGRQGLNTEAFF.

The rearrangement links TRBV28 to TRBJ1-4; TRBD1 might be the D (5 bases). Trimming left V 5 bases short and J 6 bases short, with 16 bases between. This CDR3 has 15 residues. Germline assignment: CDR1 MDHEN and CDR2 SYDVKM. CDR3 loop: CASSIAGLRYEKLFF. CDR3 nucleotides: TGTGCCAGCAGTATAGCAGGGCTACGGTATGAAAAACTGTTTTTT.

The chain carries TRBV5-1 and TRBJ2-5; no clear D. Germline lookup yields CDR1 SGHRS and CDR2 YFSETQ. V lost 2 bases and J lost 4, with 9 bases in between. The CDR3 covers 13 residues. The CDR3 nucleotides are TGCGCCAGCAGCTTTAGCAGCTTAGAGACCCAGTACTTC. Encoded protein: CASSFSSLETQYF.

The genes are TRBV29-1 and TRBJ1-5; D gene unclear. V was cut by 4 bases and J by 3 bases, with 7 bases left in between. There are 12 residues in the CDR3. Germline V CDR1 and CDR2: SQVTM, ANQGSEA. This chain's CDR3 is CSVVSDNQPQHF. The CDR3 DNA sequence: TGCAGCGTTGTGTCAGACAATCAGCCCCAGCATTTT.

The rearrangement links TRBV6-5 to TRBJ2-3, with TRBD2 identical over 11 bases. The germline V gene has CDR1 MNHEY and CDR2 SVGAGI. The CDR3 contains 15 residues. V lost 5 bases, J lost 3 bases, and 4 bases stayed unmatched. CDR3 sequence (DNA): TGTGCCAGCAGTCAACGGACTAGCGGGACAGATACGCAGTATTTT. Its protein is CASSQRTSGTDTQYF.

The rearrangement links TRBV4-1 to TRBJ2-1; a possible D gene is TRBD2 (5 bases). The CDR3 totals 14 residues. V dropped 4 bases and J dropped 6 bases, with 13 bases sitting between them. The germline V gene encodes CDR1 MGHRA and CDR2 YSYEKL. CDR3 protein: CASSPAGRSNEQFF. DNA for the CDR3: TGCGCCAGCAGCCCGGCGGGCCGTAGCAATGAGCAGTTCTTC.

The V call is TRBV28, the J call TRBJ1-2; 7 bases agree with TRBD1. The CDR3 sequence is 13 residues long. Germline V lookup: CDR1 MDHEN, CDR2 SYDVKM. V gave up 8 bases and J gave up 4 bases; unmatched junction bases: 7. CDR3 sequence reads: CASLDRRSYGYTF. CDR3 in DNA: TGTGCCAGCCTGGACAGGCGGAGCTATGGCTACACCTTC.

The CDR3 loop is CAISDPSAKNIQYF. The CDR3 region has the DNA TGTGCCATCAGTGACCCTTCCGCCAAAAACATTCAGTACTTC. The rearrangement links TRBV10-3 to TRBJ2-4; D remains unclear. The germline V gene encodes CDR1 ENHRY and CDR2 SYGVKD. The CDR3 runs to 14 residues. With 3 bases removed from V and 1 base from J, the gap between germline ends came to 7 bases.

The chain employs TRBV18 and TRBJ2-7; 9 nucleotides match TRBD2. The CDR3 length is 16 residues. Trimming cost V 1 base and J 6 bases; bases outside gene matches: 10. Germline CDR1 KGHSH, CDR2 LQKENI. The DNA of the CDR3 is TGTGCCAGCTCACCACAACCCCCAGCGGGGGGAACCGAGCAGTACTTC. Amino acid sequence: CASSPQPPAGGTEQYF. Full variable domain (remainder filled in from reference TRBV18 and TRBJ2-7): NAGVMQNPRHLVRRRGQEARLRCSPMKGHSHVYWYRQLPEEGLKFMVYLQKENIIDESGMPKERFSAEFPKEGPSILRIQQVVRGDSAAYFCASSPQPPAGGTEQYFGPGTRLTVT.

This chain joins TRBV7-2 and TRBJ2-3; no clear D. This CDR3 is built from 14 residues. V was cut by 3 bases and J by 5 bases, with 12 bases left in between. CDR1 and CDR2 from the germline V gene are SGHTA and FQGNSA. CDR3 sequence reads: CASSFPATGDTQYF. The CDR3 region has the DNA TGTGCCAGCAGCTTCCCTGCGACTGGAGATACGCAGTATTTT.

V and J are TRBV2 and TRBJ1-6; 8 bases line up with TRBD1. The ends lost 8 bases at V and 10 bases at J; junction bases unmatched: 7. CDR1 SNHLY and CDR2 FYNNEI come from the germline V gene. The CDR3 has 13 residues. The CDR3 here is CASRGTGASPLHF. DNA for the CDR3: TGTGCCAGCCGAGGGACAGGAGCATCACCCCTCCACTTT.

This chain connects TRBV19 to TRBJ2-7; 7 bases are a match to TRBD1. The J segment lost 3 bases and the V segment lost 8 bases, leaving 7 bases of the junction unmatched. The germline V gene has CDR1 LNHDA and CDR2 SQIVND (reference sequence). There are 13 residues in the CDR3. CDR3 bases: TGTGCCAGTGGGATCCGGGACAGCTACGAGCAGTACTTC. Protein product: CASGIRDSYEQYF.

This clone appeared a single time. The chain links TRBV6-5 to TRBJ1-4, with a tentative D call TRBD1 (5 bases). Trimming took 4 bases from V and 3 from J, leaving 12 bases between them. This CDR3 is built from 15 residues. The germline V gene has CDR1 MNHEY and CDR2 SVGAGI. The CDR3 here is CASSSLGVANEKLFF. The CDR3 nucleotides are TGTGCCAGCAGTTCCCTAGGGGTGGCTAATGAAAAACTGTTTTTT.

Only one count was recorded for this clone. V and J are TRBV5-1 and TRBJ2-5, with TRBD2 identical over 13 bases. The V segment lost 4 bases and the J segment 1 base; nucleotides outside the gene matches: 4. This CDR3 is built from 16 residues. CDR1 is SGHRS, CDR2 YFSETQ, per germline. The DNA of the CDR3 is TGCGCCAGCAGCATCGGACTAGCGGGAGTCCAAGAGACCCAGTACTTC. Protein product: CASSIGLAGVQETQYF. The full variable domain, with the rest looked up from reference TRBV5-1 and TRBJ2-5, is KAGVTQTPRYLIKTRGQQVTLSCSPISGHRSVSWYQQTPGQGLQFLFEYFSETQRNKGNFPGRFSGRQFSNSRSEMNVSTLELGDSALYLCASSIGLAGVQETQYFGPGTRLLVL.

The chain uses TRBV18 and TRBJ2-3; weak D call: TRBD2 (5 bases). The V end lost 8 bases, the J end lost 2 bases, and 8 bases lay between the germline ends. CDR1 is KGHSH, CDR2 LQKENI, per germline. The CDR3 loop spans 12 amino acids. The CDR3 here is CASEGITDTQYF. CDR3 nucleotides: TGTGCCAGCGAGGGTATCACAGATACGCAGTATTTT.

This chain connects TRBV6-5 to TRBJ1-5, with a tentative D call TRBD1 (5 bases). V shed 5 bases and J shed 7 bases, with 18 bases lying between them. This CDR3 is built from 15 residues. The germline CDR1 and CDR2 sequences are MNHEY and SVGAGI. The CDR3 DNA sequence: TGTGCCAGCAGTCGAGACAGATCCACCATCCAGCCCCAGCATTTT. Translation gives CASSRDRSTIQPQHF.